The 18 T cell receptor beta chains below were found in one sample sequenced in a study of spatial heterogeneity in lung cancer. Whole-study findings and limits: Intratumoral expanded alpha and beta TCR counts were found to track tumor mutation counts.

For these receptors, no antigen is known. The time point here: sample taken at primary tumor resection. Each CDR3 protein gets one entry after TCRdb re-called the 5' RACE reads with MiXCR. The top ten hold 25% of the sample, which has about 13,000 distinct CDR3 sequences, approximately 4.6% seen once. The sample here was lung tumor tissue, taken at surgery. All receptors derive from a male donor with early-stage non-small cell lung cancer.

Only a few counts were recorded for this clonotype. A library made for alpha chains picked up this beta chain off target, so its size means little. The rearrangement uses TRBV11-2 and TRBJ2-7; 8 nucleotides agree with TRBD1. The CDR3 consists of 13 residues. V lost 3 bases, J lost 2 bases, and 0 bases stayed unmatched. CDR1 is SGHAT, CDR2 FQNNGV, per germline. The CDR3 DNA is TGTGCCAGCAGCTTCAGGGGGCCCTACGAGCAGTACTTC. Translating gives CASSFRGPYEQYF.

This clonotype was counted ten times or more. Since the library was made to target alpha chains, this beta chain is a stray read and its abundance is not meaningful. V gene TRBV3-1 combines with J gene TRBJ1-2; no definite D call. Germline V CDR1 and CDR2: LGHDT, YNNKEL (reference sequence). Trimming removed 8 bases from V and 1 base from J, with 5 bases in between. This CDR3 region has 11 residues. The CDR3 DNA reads TGTGCCAGCGGGGATAACTATGGCTACACCTTC. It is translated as CASGDNYGYTF.

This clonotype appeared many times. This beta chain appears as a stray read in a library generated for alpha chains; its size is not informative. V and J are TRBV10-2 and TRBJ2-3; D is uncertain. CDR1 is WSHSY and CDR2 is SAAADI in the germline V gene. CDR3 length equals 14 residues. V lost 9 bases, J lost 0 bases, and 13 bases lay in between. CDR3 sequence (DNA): TGCGCCAGTCTCCCCACGGCTAGCACAGATACGCAGTATTTT. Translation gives CASLPTASTDTQYF.

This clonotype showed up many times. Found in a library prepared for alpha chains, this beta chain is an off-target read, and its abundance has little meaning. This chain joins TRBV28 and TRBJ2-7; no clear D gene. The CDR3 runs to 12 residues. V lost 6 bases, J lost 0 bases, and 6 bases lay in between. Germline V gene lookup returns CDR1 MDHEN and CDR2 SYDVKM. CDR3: CASRFSSYEQYF. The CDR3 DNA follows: TGTGCCAGCAGGTTTAGCTCCTACGAGCAGTACTTC.

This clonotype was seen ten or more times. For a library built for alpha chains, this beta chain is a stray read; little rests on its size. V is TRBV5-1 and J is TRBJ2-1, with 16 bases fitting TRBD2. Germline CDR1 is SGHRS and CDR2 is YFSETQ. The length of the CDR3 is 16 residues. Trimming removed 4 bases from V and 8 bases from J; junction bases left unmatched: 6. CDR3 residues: CASSLGLAGGLDEQFF. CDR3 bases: TGCGCCAGCAGCCTGGGACTAGCGGGGGGGCTAGATGAGCAGTTCTTC.

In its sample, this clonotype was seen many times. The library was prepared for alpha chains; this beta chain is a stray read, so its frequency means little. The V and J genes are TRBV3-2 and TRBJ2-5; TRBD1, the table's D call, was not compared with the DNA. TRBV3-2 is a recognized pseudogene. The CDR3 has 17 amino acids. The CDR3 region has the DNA TGTGCCAGCAGCCAAGCCCAGACAGGGGGGGGAGGAGAGACCCAGTACTTC. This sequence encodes CASSQAQTGGGGETQYF.

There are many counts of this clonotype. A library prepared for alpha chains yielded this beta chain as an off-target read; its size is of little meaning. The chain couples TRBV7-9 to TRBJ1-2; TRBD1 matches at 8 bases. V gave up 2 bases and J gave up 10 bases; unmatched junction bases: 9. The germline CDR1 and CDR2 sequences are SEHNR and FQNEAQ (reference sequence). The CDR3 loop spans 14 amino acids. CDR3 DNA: TGTGCCAGCAGCTTAACAGGGGGTACTATGGACTACACCTTC. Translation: CASSLTGGTMDYTF.

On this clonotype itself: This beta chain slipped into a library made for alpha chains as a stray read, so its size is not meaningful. The CDR3 region is CASSFQRGDSPLHF. As DNA, the CDR3 is TGTGCCAGCAGCTTCCAGAGAGGGGATTCACCCCTCCACTTT. J is TRBJ1-6 and V is TRBV5-5, with D possibly being TRBD1 (5 bases). V lost 2 bases and J lost 8, with 11 bases in between. This CDR3 is 14 amino acids long. Germline assignment: CDR1 SGHKS and CDR2 YYEKEE (reference sequence).

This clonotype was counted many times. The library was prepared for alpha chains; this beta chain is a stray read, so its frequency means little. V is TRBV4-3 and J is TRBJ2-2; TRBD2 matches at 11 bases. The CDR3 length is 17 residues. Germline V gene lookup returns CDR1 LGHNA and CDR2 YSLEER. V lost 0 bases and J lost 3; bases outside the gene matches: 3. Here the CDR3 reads CASSQDPGLADTGELFF. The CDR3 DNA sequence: TGCGCCAGCAGCCAAGATCCGGGACTAGCGGACACCGGGGAGCTGTTTTTT.

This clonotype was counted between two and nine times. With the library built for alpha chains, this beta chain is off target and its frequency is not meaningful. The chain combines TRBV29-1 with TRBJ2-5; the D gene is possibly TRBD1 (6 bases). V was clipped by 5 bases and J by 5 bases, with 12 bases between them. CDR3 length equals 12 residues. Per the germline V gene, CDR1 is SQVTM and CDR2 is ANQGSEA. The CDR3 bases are TGCAGCGTTAAACAGGGTGGGGAGACCCAGTACTTC. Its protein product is CSVKQGGETQYF. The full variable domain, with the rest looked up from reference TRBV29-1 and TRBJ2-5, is SAVISQKPSRDICQRGTSLTIQCQVDSQVTMMFWYRQQPGQSLTLIATANQGSEATYESGFVIDKFPISRPNLTFSTLTVSNMSPEDSSIYLCSVKQGGETQYFGPGTRLLVL.

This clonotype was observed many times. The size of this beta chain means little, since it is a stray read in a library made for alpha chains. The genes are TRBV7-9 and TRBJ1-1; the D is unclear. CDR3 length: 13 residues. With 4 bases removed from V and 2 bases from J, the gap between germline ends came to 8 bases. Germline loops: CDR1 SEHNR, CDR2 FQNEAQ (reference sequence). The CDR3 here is CASSSTLNTEAFF. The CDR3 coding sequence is TGTGCCAGCAGCTCGACCCTAAACACTGAAGCTTTCTTT.

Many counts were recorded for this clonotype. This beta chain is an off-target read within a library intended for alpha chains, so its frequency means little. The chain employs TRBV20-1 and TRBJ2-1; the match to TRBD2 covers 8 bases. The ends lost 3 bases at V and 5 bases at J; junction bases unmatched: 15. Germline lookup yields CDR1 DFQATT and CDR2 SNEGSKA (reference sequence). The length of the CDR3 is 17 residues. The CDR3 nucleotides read TGCAGTGCTAGGACCCTTCGGCTTAGCGGGGACGACAATGAGCAGTTCTTC. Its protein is CSARTLRLSGDDNEQFF.

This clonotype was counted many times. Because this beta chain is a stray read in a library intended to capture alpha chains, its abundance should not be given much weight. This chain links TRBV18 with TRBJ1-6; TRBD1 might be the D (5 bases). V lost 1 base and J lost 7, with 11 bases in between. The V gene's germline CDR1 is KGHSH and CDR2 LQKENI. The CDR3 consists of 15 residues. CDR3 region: CASSPQGYGNSPLHF. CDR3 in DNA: TGTGCCAGCTCACCACAGGGGTACGGGAATTCACCCCTCCACTTT.

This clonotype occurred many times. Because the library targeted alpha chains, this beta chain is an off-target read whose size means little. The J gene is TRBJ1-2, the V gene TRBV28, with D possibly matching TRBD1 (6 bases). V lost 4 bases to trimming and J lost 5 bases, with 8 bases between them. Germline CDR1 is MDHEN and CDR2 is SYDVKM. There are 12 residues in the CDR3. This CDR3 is CASSSQGYGYTF. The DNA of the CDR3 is TGTGCCAGCAGTTCGCAGGGGTATGGCTACACCTTC.

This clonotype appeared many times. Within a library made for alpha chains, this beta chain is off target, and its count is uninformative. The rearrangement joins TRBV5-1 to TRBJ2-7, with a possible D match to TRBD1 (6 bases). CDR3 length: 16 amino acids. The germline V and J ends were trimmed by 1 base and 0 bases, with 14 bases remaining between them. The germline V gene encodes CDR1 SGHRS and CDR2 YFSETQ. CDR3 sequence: CASSLSWTASSYEQYF. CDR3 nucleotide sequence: TGCGCCAGCAGCTTGAGCTGGACAGCGAGCTCCTACGAGCAGTACTTC.

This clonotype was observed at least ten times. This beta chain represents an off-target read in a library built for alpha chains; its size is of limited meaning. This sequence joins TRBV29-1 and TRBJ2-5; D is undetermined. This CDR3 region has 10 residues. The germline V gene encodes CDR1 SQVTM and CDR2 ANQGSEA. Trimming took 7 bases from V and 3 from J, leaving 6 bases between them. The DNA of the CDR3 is TGCAGCGCCGGCAAAGAGACCCAGTACTTC. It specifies CSAGKETQYF.

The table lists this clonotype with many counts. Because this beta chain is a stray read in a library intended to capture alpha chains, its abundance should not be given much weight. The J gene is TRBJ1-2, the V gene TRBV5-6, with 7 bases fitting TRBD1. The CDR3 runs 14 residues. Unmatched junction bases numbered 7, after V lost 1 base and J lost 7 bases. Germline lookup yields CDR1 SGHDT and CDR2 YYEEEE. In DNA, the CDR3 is TGTGCCAGCAGCTTGTATCCAGGGGGGGCTGGCTACACCTTC. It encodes CASSLYPGGAGYTF.

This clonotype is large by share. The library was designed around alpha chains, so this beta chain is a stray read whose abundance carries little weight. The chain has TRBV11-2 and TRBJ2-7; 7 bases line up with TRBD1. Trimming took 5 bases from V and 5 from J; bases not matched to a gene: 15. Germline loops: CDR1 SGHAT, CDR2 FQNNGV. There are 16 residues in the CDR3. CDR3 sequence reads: CASSHRQETGRHEQYF. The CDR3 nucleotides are TGTGCCAGCAGCCACCGCCAAGAGACAGGGCGACACGAGCAGTACTTC.